The 31 T cell receptor beta chains in this list originate from one sample, sequenced in a study of Ad26.COV2.S vaccination and SARS-CoV-2 variants. Clones were sequenced by immunoSEQ multiplex PCR, and TCRdb holds only the in-frame ones, with some missing. The data contain about 480,000 clones, around nine tenths of them singletons. The treatment is: 15 to 20 received Ad26.COV2.S at low or high dose, single or two shots; about five received placebo; per-sample allocation not given. Collection of the samples took place on day 63 after the first injection of vaccine or placebo. The input for sequencing was peripheral blood, taken in a trial of Ad26.COV2.S vaccine versus placebo. The source is a person between 18 and 60 years old who received the Ad26.COV2.S COVID-19 vaccine or a placebo.

This clone appeared a single time. No DNA is shown, since the ends of the CDR3 on it are uncertain; the CDR3 is the one TCRdb lists. This chain joins TRBV9 and TRBJ1-1; TRBD1 is the table's D call and was not checked against the DNA. Inclusive of both ends, the CDR3 amounts to 12 amino acids. The germline CDR1 and CDR2 sequences are SGDLS and YYNGEE. CDR3 protein: CASSVARGTGEF.

V gene TRBV11-2 combines with J gene TRBJ2-1, with 12 bases identical to TRBD2. Germline V CDR1 and CDR2: SGHAT, FQNNGV. Unmatched junction bases numbered 8, after V lost 5 bases and J lost 6 bases. The CDR3 contains 16 residues. CDR3 loop: CASSPGLAGSLNEQFF. CDR3 DNA sequence: TGTGCCAGCAGCCCTGGACTAGCGGGATCCCTCAATGAGCAGTTCTTC.

The V and J genes are TRBV19 and TRBJ2-3; 9 bases are shared with TRBD2. The CDR3 is 18 amino acids. Germline V CDR1 and CDR2: LNHDA, SQIVND (reference sequence). Trimming at V came to 3 bases and at J to 0 bases, leaving 10 bases not matched to a gene. This CDR3 reads CASSISGSGWLSTDTQYF. As DNA, the CDR3 is TGTGCCAGTAGTATTAGCGGGAGCGGGTGGTTAAGCACAGATACGCAGTATTTT.

This clone was recorded only once. V gene TRBV4-3 combines with J gene TRBJ2-7; maybe TRBD2 (5 bases). The CDR3 length is 14 residues. Germline V lookup: CDR1 LGHNA, CDR2 YSLEER. V was cut by 1 base and J by 3 bases, with 10 bases left in between. CDR3 nucleotides: TGCGCCAGCAGCCAAGGGACTCGAGGCTACGAGCAGTACTTC. Its protein is CASSQGTRGYEQYF.

J is TRBJ1-1 and V is TRBV30; 7 bases are a match to TRBD1. This CDR3 has 12 amino acids. V trimming: 4 bases; J trimming: 2 bases; junction bases outside the gene matches: 1. The germline CDR1 and CDR2 sequences are GTSNPN and SVGIG (reference sequence). CDR3 amino acids: CAWNRGNTEAFF. The CDR3 DNA reads as TGTGCCTGGAACAGGGGTAACACTGAAGCTTTCTTT.

The chain couples TRBV3-1 (or the pseudogene TRBV3-2) to TRBJ2-1, with 9 bases lining up with TRBD2. Losses at the gene ends were 8 bases for V and 3 bases for J; bases not matched to a gene: 11. There are 16 residues in the CDR3. CDR1 and CDR2 from the germline V gene are LGHDT and YNNKEL (reference sequence). CDR3 sequence: CASGRSGSSDYNEQFF. DNA of the CDR3: TGTGCCAGCGGCCGTAGCGGGAGTTCTGACTACAATGAGCAGTTCTTC.

The V gene is TRBV5-4, the J gene TRBJ2-7; 10 bases map to TRBD2. The V and J ends lost 4 bases and 2 bases, in that order; junction bases with no gene match: 6. The CDR3 runs 15 residues. Germline V gives CDR1 SGHNT, CDR2 YYREEE (reference sequence). CDR3 amino acids: CASSPRTSGTYEQYF. CDR3 coding DNA: TGTGCCAGCAGCCCTAGGACTAGCGGAACCTACGAGCAGTACTTC.

V is TRBV28 and J is TRBJ2-1; 7 nucleotides line up with TRBD2. Germline V gene lookup returns CDR1 MDHEN and CDR2 SYDVKM. CDR3 length equals 16 residues. V lost 2 bases to trimming and J lost 5 bases; unmatched junction nucleotides: 9. CDR3 nucleotides: TGTGCCAGCAGTTTAGTAGGGCGGGACTATGACAATGAGCAGTTCTTC. Translating gives CASSLVGRDYDNEQFF. The whole variable domain, filled in from reference TRBV28 and TRBJ2-1, reads DVKVTQSSRYLVKRTGEKVFLECVQDMDHENMFWYRQDPGLGLRLIYFSYDVKMKEKGDIPEGYSVSREKKERFSLILESASTNQTSMYLCASSLVGRDYDNEQFFGPGTRLTVL.

The chain links TRBV24-1 to TRBJ2-3, with D unclear. Trimming shortened V by 1 base and J by 0 bases, and 7 bases separated the two germline ends. CDR1 KGHDR and CDR2 SFDVKD come from the germline V gene. The CDR3 runs to 15 residues. The CDR3 protein is CATSDFPSSTDTQYF. The CDR3 DNA follows: TGTGCCACCAGTGATTTTCCCTCTAGCACAGATACGCAGTATTTT.

In its sample, this clone was seen once. This chain joins TRBV9 and TRBJ2-7; 8 bases are shared with TRBD1. CDR1 is SGDLS, CDR2 YYNGEE, per germline. V lost 1 base, J lost 6 bases, and 9 bases stayed unmatched. There are 15 residues in the CDR3. The CDR3 coding sequence is TGTGCCAGCAGCGTATCAGGACAGGGTAGAGGCGAGCAGTACTTC. Protein sequence: CASSVSGQGRGEQYF.

In regard to this clone: Other nucleotide sequences in the sample specify the same CDR3. The V and J genes are TRBV5-1 and TRBJ2-2; no reliable D call. The CDR3 has 13 residues. Trimming left V 0 bases short and J 1 base short, with 1 base between. Germline CDR1 reads SGHRS; CDR2 reads YFSETQ. CDR3 loop: CASSLGNTGELFF. CDR3 sequence (DNA): TGCGCCAGCAGCTTGGGGAACACCGGGGAGCTGTTTTTT.

The chain carries TRBV28 and TRBJ2-1; TRBD2 matches 7 bases. The CDR3 has 11 amino acids. Germline V gene data show CDR1 as MDHEN and CDR2 as SYDVKM. J gave up 8 bases and V 10 bases, and 5 bases lay outside the gene matches. The CDR3 DNA reads as TGTGCCACCACGACTAGCTATGAGCAGTTCTTC. It yields the protein CATTTSYEQFF. The complete variable domain, with remaining parts taken from reference TRBV28 and TRBJ2-1, reads DVKVTQSSRYLVKRTGEKVFLECVQDMDHENMFWYRQDPGLGLRLIYFSYDVKMKEKGDIPEGYSVSREKKERFSLILESASTNQTSMYLCATTTSYEQFFGPGTRLTVL.

The V and J genes are TRBV11-2 and TRBJ2-1, with 7 bases fitting TRBD2. The CDR3 is 11 residues long. With V trimmed by 5 bases and J by 10 bases, 2 bases remained unmatched. Germline values: CDR1 SGHAT, CDR2 FQNNGV. This CDR3 is CASSLGGEQFF. The CDR3 nucleotides are TGTGCCAGCAGCCTCGGGGGGGAGCAGTTCTTC.

CDR3: CASSQSARVVIGANVLTF. As DNA, the CDR3 is TGCGCCAGCAGTCAATCGGCCAGGGTAGTGATTGGGGCCAACGTCCTGACTTTC. This sequence joins TRBV23-1 and TRBJ2-6; the D gene is possibly TRBD1 (5 bases). TRBV23-1 belongs to the ORF category, with a function that is uncertain. The CDR3 is 18 amino acids. V gave up 0 bases and J gave up 3 bases, with 15 bases separating them.

The genes are TRBV28 and TRBJ2-1; 7 nucleotides align to TRBD2. With 7 bases clipped from V and 0 bases from J, the junction kept 9 bases outside the gene matches. Germline V gene data show CDR1 as MDHEN and CDR2 as SYDVKM. The CDR3 has 16 amino acids. The CDR3 nucleotides read TGTGCCAGCACTGCAGACGGGGGGAGCTCCTACAATGAGCAGTTCTTC. Translation gives CASTADGGSSYNEQFF.

This clone was counted once. This sequence joins TRBV11-2 and TRBJ2-1, with TRBD2 identical over 12 bases. This CDR3 spans 17 amino acids. V lost 5 bases, J lost 7 bases, and 12 bases stayed unmatched. Germline CDR1 reads SGHAT; CDR2 reads FQNNGV. Here the CDR3 DNA reads TGTGCCAGCAGCGAGGGCTCCGGGACTAGCGGGCGTAATGAGCAGTTCTTC. This encodes CASSEGSGTSGRNEQFF.

This clone was counted between two and nine times. This chain uses TRBV5-1 with TRBJ2-6; 7 bases match TRBD1. CDR1 and CDR2 (germline): SGHRS, YFSETQ. The ends lost 4 bases at V and 7 bases at J; junction bases unmatched: 5. The CDR3 is 14 residues long. The CDR3 coding sequence is TGCGCCAGCAGCGGCAGACAGGGAGCCAACGTCCTGACTTTC. Encoded protein: CASSGRQGANVLTF.

J is TRBJ1-2 and V is TRBV19; 8 bases map to TRBD1. Germline V gene lookup returns CDR1 LNHDA and CDR2 SQIVND (reference sequence). V dropped 6 bases and J dropped 7; count of bases not matched to a gene: 4. The length of the CDR3 is 12 residues. The CDR3 spells CASRTGEGGYTF. CDR3 nucleotide sequence: TGTGCCAGTAGGACAGGGGAAGGTGGCTACACCTTC.

A single count supports this clone. This sequence joins TRBV5-4 and TRBJ2-1, with D unresolved. V was clipped by 0 bases and J by 10 bases, with 8 bases between them. Per the germline V gene, CDR1 is SGHNT and CDR2 is YYREEE (reference sequence). The CDR3 covers 12 residues. The CDR3, as DNA: TGTGCCAGCAGCTTGGATACCCGGGAGCAGTTCTTC. Translating it yields CASSLDTREQFF.

The chain has TRBV2 and TRBJ2-6; perhaps D is TRBD1 or TRBD2 (5 bases each). The ends were cut back, 4 bases at V and 2 bases at J, with 9 bases in the middle. CDR3 length equals 15 residues. The germline V gene encodes CDR1 SNHLY and CDR2 FYNNEI. The CDR3: CASSGGSAGANVLTF. In DNA form, the CDR3 reads TGTGCCAGCAGTGGGGGGAGCGCTGGGGCCAACGTCCTGACTTTC.

The chain recombines TRBV30 with TRBJ2-7, with 7 bases identical to TRBD2. Germline V gives CDR1 GTSNPN, CDR2 SVGIG (reference sequence). Unmatched junction bases numbered 11, after V lost 3 bases and J lost 6 bases. This CDR3 region has 14 residues. The CDR3, as DNA: TGTGCCTGGAGCGTCGGGGGGTCTACCGGCGAGCAGTACTTC. This sequence encodes CAWSVGGSTGEQYF.

The V and J genes are TRBV3-1 (or the pseudogene TRBV3-2) and TRBJ2-3; 8 bases map to TRBD1. Germline values: CDR1 LGHDT, CDR2 YNNKEL (reference sequence). Trimming took 4 bases from V and 3 from J; bases not matched to a gene: 6. The CDR3 has 15 residues. In nucleotides, the CDR3 is TGTGCCAGCAGCCTCGGACAGGGAAGGACAGATACGCAGTATTTT. This encodes CASSLGQGRTDTQYF.

The chain has TRBV7-8 and TRBJ2-5, with TRBD1 matching over 9 bases. This CDR3 comprises 14 residues. Germline trimming cut 5 bases from V and 4 bases from J; bases unmatched to any gene: 5. The germline CDR1 and CDR2 sequences are SGHVS and FQNEAQ. CDR3 nucleotides: TGTGCCAGCAGCCCAACGACAGGGGGAGAGACCCAGTACTTC. Its protein product is CASSPTTGGETQYF.

The genes are TRBV7-3 and TRBJ2-1; D perhaps matches TRBD1 (6 bases). Per germline, CDR1 SGHTA and CDR2 FQGTGA. CDR3 length: 16 amino acids. The V end lost 4 bases, the J end lost 4 bases, and 17 bases lay between the germline ends. The CDR3 protein is CASSSPLRDKYNEQFF. CDR3 nucleotides: TGTGCCAGCAGCTCCCCCCTCCGGGACAAATACAATGAGCAGTTCTTC.

This chain joins TRBV9 and TRBJ2-1, with 10 bases fitting TRBD2. The CDR3 runs to 15 residues. Germline CDR1 is SGDLS and CDR2 is YYNGEE. Trimming removed 4 bases from V and 4 bases from J; junction bases left unmatched: 5. The chain's CDR3 is CASSLRTSGYNEQFF. The CDR3 DNA sequence: TGTGCCAGCAGCCTACGGACTAGCGGATACAATGAGCAGTTCTTC.

The CDR3 DNA is TGTGCCAGCAGCCCGCGCCGGCGGGAGTCCTGGAATGAGCAGTTCTTC. Protein product: CASSPRRRESWNEQFF. This rearrangement joins TRBV7-9 to TRBJ2-1; 7 positions agree with TRBD2. Looked up from germline, CDR1 is SEHNR and CDR2 is FQNEAQ (reference sequence). V dropped 5 bases and J dropped 7; count of bases not matched to a gene: 14. The CDR3 is made up of 16 amino acids.

The rearrangement links TRBV19 to TRBJ1-2; 7 bases line up with TRBD1. The CDR3 runs to 15 residues. With V trimmed by 7 bases and J by 7 bases, 15 bases remained unmatched. Germline CDR1 reads LNHDA; CDR2 reads SQIVND (reference sequence). CDR3 region: CASIPSGQVRRGYTF. CDR3 DNA: TGTGCCAGTATACCTAGCGGACAGGTACGGCGTGGCTACACCTTC.

This chain links TRBV20-1 with TRBJ2-1; D may be TRBD2 (5 bases). Per germline, CDR1 DFQATT and CDR2 SNEGSKA (reference sequence). V was pared by 3 bases and J by 0 bases, with 15 bases between. The CDR3 is made up of 16 amino acids. The CDR3 protein is CSASSLNGVSYNEQFF. CDR3 DNA: TGCAGTGCTAGTTCTCTCAACGGGGTCTCCTACAATGAGCAGTTCTTC.

This chain connects TRBV25-1 to TRBJ1-4; D possibly corresponds to TRBD1 (5 bases). This CDR3 has 12 residues. Per the germline V gene, CDR1 is MGHDK and CDR2 is SYGVNS. Deletions cut 4 bases from V and 12 bases from J, with 12 bases between. The DNA of the CDR3 is TGTGCCAGCAGTGGGCTATTGGGACAACTGTTTTTT. Amino acids: CASSGLLGQLFF.

V and J are TRBV5-5 and TRBJ2-1; 8 positions agree with TRBD2. The V segment lost 4 bases and the J segment 8 bases; nucleotides outside the gene matches: 11. Per the germline V gene, CDR1 is SGHKS and CDR2 is YYEKEE (reference sequence). The CDR3 runs 15 residues. CDR3 residues: CASSPEGGRIDEQFF. The CDR3 coding sequence is TGTGCCAGCAGCCCGGAGGGCGGGAGGATCGATGAGCAGTTCTTC.

The J gene is TRBJ1-5, the V gene TRBV19, with unresolved D. Between the trimmed V and J ends, which lost 9 bases and 4 bases, there was a span of 19 bases. The CDR3 covers 15 residues. Germline V gene sequence: CDR1 LNHDA, CDR2 SQIVND (reference sequence). DNA of the CDR3: TGTGCCAGCCAGCCACTCTTTAACGGAAATCAGCCCCAGCATTTT. Translating it yields CASQPLFNGNQPQHF. Full variable domain (outside the CDR3, taken from reference TRBV19 and TRBJ1-5): DGGITQSPKYLFRKEGQNVTLSCEQNLNHDAMYWYRQDPGQGLRLIYYSQIVNDFQKGDIAEGYSVSREKKESFPLTVTSAQKNPTAFYLCASQPLFNGNQPQHFGDGTRLSIL.